A single sample gave rise to the 28 T cell receptor beta chains below, sequenced in a study of beta chain features in type 1 diabetes. TCRB transcripts that were expressed got sequenced, as all of the isolated RNA had been reverse transcribed. Assay used: immunoSEQ multiplex PCR; TCRdb lists only in-frame clones, some missing. The sample yields about 410,000 clones, approximately 13% seen once. The sample consisted of naive CD4+ T cells from blood. The receptors derive from a man aged 25 to 40 in good health.

In this sample, this clone turned up a few times. One end of the junction is discordant with germline, which a read error may explain. The chain has TRBV7-9 and TRBJ1-1; TRBD1 might be the D (5 bases). The CDR3 length is 15 residues. Germline assignment: CDR1 SEHNR and CDR2 FQNEAQ (reference sequence). CDR3 loop: CHPTGVVGRNTEAFF. The CDR3 DNA is TGCCACCCCACGGGGGTGGTGGGAAGGAACACTGAAGCTTTCTTT.

In its sample, this clone was seen a few times. The genes are TRBV7-9 and TRBJ1-2; 8 bases match TRBD1. The germline V gene encodes CDR1 SEHNR and CDR2 FQNEAQ (reference sequence). This CDR3 is built from 15 residues. The trim removed 5 bases at V and 5 bases at J, leaving 10 bases unmatched. CDR3 sequence: CASSLRDRKNYGYTF. As DNA, the CDR3 is TGTGCCAGCAGCCTACGGGACAGGAAGAATTATGGCTACACCTTC. The variable domain in full, with the rest retrieved from reference TRBV7-9 and TRBJ1-2, is DTGVSQNPRHKITKRGQNVTFRCDPISEHNRLYWYRQTLGQGPEFLTYFQNEAQLEKSRLLSDRFSAERPKGSFSTLEIQRTEQGDSAMYLCASSLRDRKNYGYTFGSGTRLTVV.

The chain links TRBV25-1 to TRBJ2-5; TRBD1 might be the D (6 bases). The ends were cut back, 0 bases at V and 6 bases at J, with 11 bases in the middle. The CDR3 extends over 14 amino acids. Germline V CDR1 and CDR2: MGHDK, SYGVNS. CDR3 nucleotides: TGTGCCAGCAGTGAATACGGCAGGGGTAAGACCCAGTACTTC. Protein sequence: CASSEYGRGKTQYF.

This clone has only a few counts. The CDR3 sequence: CATRLYTEAFF. The DNA of the CDR3 is TGTGCCACCCGTTTATACACTGAAGCTTTCTTT. V is TRBV25-1 and J is TRBJ1-1, with unresolved D. The length of the CDR3 is 11 residues. Trimming shortened V by 10 bases and J by 3 bases, and 9 bases separated the two germline ends. CDR1 MGHDK and CDR2 SYGVNS come from the germline V gene.

This clone was found once. The chain has TRBV13 and TRBJ1-2; D not resolved. Germline loops: CDR1 PRHDT, CDR2 FYEKMQ (reference sequence). V was clipped by 5 bases and J by 4 bases, with 14 bases between them. The CDR3 totals 14 residues. The CDR3 is CASSTYRNVYGYTF. In DNA form, the CDR3 reads TGTGCCAGCAGCACCTATCGGAACGTCTATGGCTACACCTTC.

This rearrangement joins TRBV10-3 to TRBJ1-6; tentatively, D is TRBD1 (6 bases). The CDR3 is made up of 17 amino acids. Trimming removed 5 bases at V and 12 bases at J, with 26 bases between. CDR1 ENHRY and CDR2 SYGVKD come from the germline V gene. CDR3 protein: CAISRRTVTQGGEPLHF. The CDR3 DNA sequence: TGTGCCATCAGTCGACGGACGGTTACACAGGGAGGAGAACCCCTCCACTTT.

This clone was observed a handful of times. The chain uses TRBV5-4 and TRBJ2-1; the D is unclear. The CDR3 contains 15 residues. Germline CDR1 and CDR2: SGHNT and YYREEE (reference sequence). The germline V and J ends were trimmed by 0 bases and 7 bases, with 14 bases remaining between them. The CDR3 nucleotides read TGTGCCAGCAGCTTGGAATTACCGGGCCGAAATGAGCAGTTCTTC. Protein sequence: CASSLELPGRNEQFF.

This clone was observed a few times. The chain recombines TRBV4-3 with TRBJ1-2, with 7 positions matching TRBD1. Unmatched junction bases numbered 6, after V lost 3 bases and J lost 2 bases. This CDR3 contains 15 residues. Germline CDR1 LGHNA, CDR2 YSLEER. The CDR3 coding sequence is TGCGCCAGCAGCCAGGCGGAACAGGGGAACTATGGCTACACCTTC. Its protein product is CASSQAEQGNYGYTF.

The V call is TRBV6-1, the J call TRBJ1-1; TRBD1 is a possible D gene (6 bases). The germline CDR1 and CDR2 sequences are MNHNS and SASEGT. The CDR3 runs to 11 residues. V lost 7 bases, J lost 11 bases, and 14 bases lay in between. The chain's CDR3 is CASMGASRAFF. The CDR3, as DNA: TGTGCCAGCATGGGGGCCAGCCGGGCTTTCTTT.

The chain joins TRBV7-9 to TRBJ2-7; the D is unclear. V gave up 4 bases and J gave up 1 base, with 8 bases separating them. Germline V gene lookup returns CDR1 SEHNR and CDR2 FQNEAQ (reference sequence). The CDR3 is 13 amino acids. The CDR3 DNA follows: TGTGCCAGCAGCTCGCGCAGATCCTACGAGCAGTACTTC. The encoded protein is CASSSRRSYEQYF.

Only a few counts were recorded for this clone. The V and J genes are TRBV4-3 and TRBJ2-5; D is tentatively TRBD1 or TRBD2 (5 bases each). The V gene lost 4 bases and the J gene lost 4 bases, with 19 bases spanning the gap. The germline V gene has CDR1 LGHNA and CDR2 YSLEER. This CDR3 has 16 amino acids. The DNA for the CDR3 is TGCGCCAGCAGCCCCCGGGGACCACAATTCGGAGAGACCCAGTACTTC. The encoded protein is CASSPRGPQFGETQYF.

Note on this clone: The identical CDR3 is also encoded by other nucleotide sequences in the sample. J is TRBJ1-2 and V is TRBV9; D is uncertain. Looked up from germline, CDR1 is SGDLS and CDR2 is YYNGEE. The CDR3 loop spans 13 amino acids. Trimming took 0 bases from V and 2 from J, leaving 5 bases between them. CDR3 coding DNA: TGTGCCAGCAGCGTAGATAGGAACTATGGCTACACCTTC. It is translated as CASSVDRNYGYTF.

This sequence joins TRBV4-1 and TRBJ2-1; 12 bases are shared with TRBD2. V trimming: 5 bases; J trimming: 2 bases; junction bases outside the gene matches: 10. This CDR3 comprises 18 residues. Germline assignment: CDR1 MGHRA and CDR2 YSYEKL. CDR3 sequence: CASSRLAGAISTYNEQFF. CDR3 nucleotides: TGCGCCAGCAGCAGACTAGCGGGGGCTATTAGTACCTACAATGAGCAGTTCTTC.

This rearrangement joins TRBV10-3 to TRBJ2-1, with TRBD2 matching 11 bases. Per germline, CDR1 ENHRY and CDR2 SYGVKD. The ends lost 2 bases at V and 5 bases at J; junction bases unmatched: 5. This CDR3 has 16 residues. In DNA form, the CDR3 reads TGTGCCATCAGTGAGGGGACTAGCGGAGTTGACAATGAGCAGTTCTTC. Translating gives CAISEGTSGVDNEQFF.

Concerning this clone itself: Other DNA sequences of this sample code for an identical CDR3. The chain recombines TRBV5-4 with TRBJ2-5; D perhaps matches TRBD2 (5 bases). V was shortened by 0 bases and J by 3 bases, with 6 bases between the two germline ends. Germline V gene data show CDR1 as SGHNT and CDR2 as YYREEE (reference sequence). This CDR3 is built from 13 residues. Here the CDR3 DNA reads TGTGCCAGCAGCTTGGGGACTGAAGAGACCCAGTACTTC. It codes for CASSLGTEETQYF. Full variable domain (outside the CDR3, taken from reference TRBV5-4 and TRBJ2-5): ETGVTQSPTHLIKTRGQQVTLRCSSQSGHNTVSWYQQALGQGPQFIFQYYREEENGRGNFPPRFSGLQFPNYSSELNVNALELDDSALYLCASSLGTEETQYFGPGTRLLVL.

The chain joins TRBV6-1 to TRBJ2-5, with D unresolved. This CDR3 comprises 13 residues. CDR1 is MNHNS, CDR2 SASEGT, per germline. V was cut by 6 bases and J by 1 base, with 9 bases left in between. The CDR3 DNA reads TGTGCCAGCAGGGCTGGCCTCCAAGAGACCCAGTACTTC. Translating it yields CASRAGLQETQYF.

There are a few counts of this clone. This chain uses TRBV14 with TRBJ1-2, with TRBD1 matching over 8 bases. V shed 1 base, J shed 4 bases, and the junction held 5 bases outside the gene matches. The CDR3 has 15 amino acids. Germline CDR1 is SGHDN and CDR2 is FVKESK. CDR3 bases: TGTGCCAGCAGCCAAGTTGGACAGGGTTCCTATGGCTACACCTTC. Translated: CASSQVGQGSYGYTF.

The chain has TRBV2 and TRBJ2-7, with D uncertain. CDR3 length: 13 amino acids. Deletions cut 4 bases from V and 0 bases from J, with 7 bases between. CDR1 and CDR2 from the germline V gene are SNHLY and FYNNEI. The CDR3 coding sequence is TGTGCCAGCAGTGCATTACTCTCCTACGAGCAGTACTTC. This codes for CASSALLSYEQYF.

This clone was counted only a few times. This chain joins TRBV7-2 and TRBJ1-2; 9 bases are shared with TRBD1. Germline V CDR1 and CDR2: SGHTA, FQGNSA. The CDR3 totals 15 residues. The V and J ends lost 0 bases and 7 bases, in that order; junction bases with no gene match: 6. The CDR3 nucleotides read TGTGCCAGCAGCTTAGCGGGACAGGGTCTGGGTGGCTACACCTTC. Protein product: CASSLAGQGLGGYTF.

The gene calls are TRBV15 and TRBJ1-2; D is possibly TRBD1 (5 bases). V was cut by 0 bases and J by 8 bases, with 13 bases left in between. The length of the CDR3 is 14 residues. Germline V gives CDR1 LNHNV, CDR2 YYDKDF (reference sequence). CDR3 protein: CATSRDREGGGYTF. CDR3 coding DNA: TGTGCCACCAGCAGAGACAGGGAGGGAGGCGGCTACACCTTC.

V gene TRBV2 combines with J gene TRBJ2-2; a weak D match, TRBD2 (6 bases). The CDR3 runs to 15 residues. V shed 3 bases and J shed 3 bases, with 11 bases lying between them. Germline CDR1 is SNHLY and CDR2 is FYNNEI. The CDR3 sequence is CASSETRRDTGELFF. Here the CDR3 DNA reads TGTGCCAGCAGTGAGACAAGGAGGGACACCGGGGAGCTGTTTTTT.

CDR3 bases: TGTGCCAGCAGCCCCCGGGCTAGCGGGGCGAGCTCCTACGAGCAGTACTTC. Protein: CASSPRASGASSYEQYF. The chain employs TRBV9 and TRBJ2-7; TRBD2 matches at 9 bases. This CDR3 comprises 17 residues. Looked up from germline, CDR1 is SGDLS and CDR2 is YYNGEE. V was pared by 4 bases and J by 0 bases, with 11 bases of the junction left unmatched.

This chain uses TRBV6-6 with TRBJ1-1; D gene ambiguous. The CDR3 runs 13 residues. The V gene lost 6 bases and the J gene lost 2 bases, with 10 bases spanning the gap. In germline, CDR1 is MNHNY, CDR2 SVGAGI (reference sequence). The CDR3 protein is CASSSTSNTEAFF. The CDR3 nucleotides are TGTGCCAGCAGCTCGACGAGCAACACTGAAGCTTTCTTT.

The chain is built from TRBV7-2 and TRBJ2-3; TRBD1 matches 11 bases. The V and J ends lost 5 bases and 5 bases, in that order; junction bases with no gene match: 3. Per the germline V gene, CDR1 is SGHTA and CDR2 is FQGNSA. CDR3 length: 14 amino acids. For the CDR3, the DNA is TGTGCCAGCAGCCAGGGACAGGGGGGAGATACGCAGTATTTT. This encodes CASSQGQGGDTQYF.

V and J are TRBV4-3 and TRBJ2-5, with D possibly TRBD2 on 6 matching bases. The V and J ends lost 0 bases and 9 bases respectively, with 11 bases between them. The germline V gene encodes CDR1 LGHNA and CDR2 YSLEER. The CDR3 totals 13 residues. The CDR3 reads CASSQDIREAQYF. In DNA, the CDR3 is TGCGCCAGCAGCCAAGATATAAGGGAGGCCCAGTACTTC.

This clone appeared a few times. The rearrangement links TRBV7-2 to TRBJ2-5; no clear D. The CDR3 has 14 amino acids. Germline loops: CDR1 SGHTA, CDR2 FQGNSA. The ends were cut back, 1 base at V and 6 bases at J, with 12 bases in the middle. The CDR3 spells CASSLGPPFQTQYF. CDR3 in DNA: TGTGCCAGCAGCTTAGGCCCTCCGTTTCAGACCCAGTACTTC.

The V and J genes are TRBV5-6 and TRBJ1-2; D uncertain. Germline loops: CDR1 SGHDT, CDR2 YYEEEE. With 0 bases removed from V and 7 bases from J, the gap between germline ends came to 7 bases. The CDR3 spans 12 residues. CDR3 residues: CASSLEPIGYTF. In DNA form, the CDR3 reads TGTGCCAGCAGCTTGGAACCCATTGGCTACACCTTC.

This sequence joins TRBV6-5 and TRBJ2-3; unclear D gene. Between the trimmed V and J ends, which lost 6 bases and 3 bases, there was a span of 10 bases. This CDR3 contains 13 residues. The germline V gene encodes CDR1 MNHEY and CDR2 SVGAGI. CDR3 bases: TGTGCCAGCAGATTGATCGGAACAGATACGCAGTATTTT. Translated: CASRLIGTDTQYF.